This TCR beta chain comes out of a study of spatial heterogeneity in lung cancer. Broader study findings: Tumoral mutation counts were tracked by counts of expanded intratumoral alpha and beta TCRs.

As to time point: sample taken at primary tumor resection. Every TCR cDNA molecule bore its own unique molecular identifier. TCRdb itself ran the 5' RACE reads through MiXCR, one entry per CDR3 protein. The top ten hold around a fifth of the sample, which has approximately 7,000 distinct CDR3 sequences, less than 3.5% seen once. This clonotype was counted at least ten times. Antigen unknown. The germline V gene has CDR1 DFQATT and CDR2 SNEGSKA (reference sequence). The CDR3 totals 12 residues. The V end was cut by 5 bases, the J end by 6 bases, with 10 bases between. The origin of this receptor is a male donor with early-stage non-small cell lung cancer. The rearrangement links TRBV20-1 to TRBJ2-2; D possibly uses TRBD1 or TRBD2 (5 bases each). The sequenced sample was lung tumor tissue, obtained at surgery. The CDR3 reads CSAGGASGELFF. As DNA, the CDR3 is TGCAGTGCTGGGGGAGCGTCCGGGGAGCTGTTTTTT.